The clone carrying this T cell receptor beta chain has more than one count but fewer than ten. These data are taken from a study of T cell changes during pregnancy in multiple sclerosis. The assay was immunoSEQ multiplex PCR, and TCRdb's table has in-frame clones only and misses some. The data show roughly 80,000 clones, 90% to 95% seen once. Material: peripheral blood, obtained before pregnancy. The clonotype was recovered from a female donor with multiple sclerosis, enrolled in a pregnancy study.

The CDR3 spells CASSWTVDSNQPQHF. DNA of the CDR3: TGTGCCAGCAGCTGGACAGTTGATAGCAATCAGCCCCAGCATTTT. The V gene is TRBV7-2, the J gene TRBJ1-5; TRBD1 is a possible D gene (6 bases). Germline CDR1 reads SGHTA; CDR2 reads FQGNSA. Trimming pared 4 bases from V and 0 bases from J, leaving 10 bases between. CDR3 size: 15 residues.